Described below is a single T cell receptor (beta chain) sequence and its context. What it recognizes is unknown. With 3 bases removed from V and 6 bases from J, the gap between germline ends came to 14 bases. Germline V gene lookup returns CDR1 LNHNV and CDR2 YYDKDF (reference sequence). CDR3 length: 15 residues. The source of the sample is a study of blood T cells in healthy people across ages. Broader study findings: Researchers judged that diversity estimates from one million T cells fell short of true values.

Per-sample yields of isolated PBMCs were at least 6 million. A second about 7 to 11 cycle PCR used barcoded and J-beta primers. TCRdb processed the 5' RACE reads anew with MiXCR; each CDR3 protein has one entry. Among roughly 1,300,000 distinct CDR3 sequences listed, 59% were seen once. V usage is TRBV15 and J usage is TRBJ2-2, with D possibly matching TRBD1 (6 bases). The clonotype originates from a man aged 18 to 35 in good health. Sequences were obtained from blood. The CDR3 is CATSRTRDIPGELFF. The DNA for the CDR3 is TGTGCCACCAGCAGGACCCGGGACATTCCCGGGGAGCTGTTTTTT. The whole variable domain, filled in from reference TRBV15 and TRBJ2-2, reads DAMVIQNPRYQVTQFGKPVTLSCSQTLNHNVMYWYQQKSSQAPKLLFHYYDKDFNNEADTPDNFQSRRPNTSFCFLDIRSPGLGDTAMYLCATSRTRDIPGELFFGEGSRLTVL.